The clone carrying this T cell receptor beta chain was seen more than once but under ten times. TCRdb's table, derived via immunoSEQ multiplex PCR, lists solely in-frame clones and lacks some. The sample lists around 100,000 clones, around 90% occurring once. The CDR3 covers 13 residues. Trimming stripped 4 bases from V and 3 bases from J, with 7 bases between. Germline loops: CDR1 LNHDA, CDR2 SQIVND (reference sequence). The data originate from a study of OX40 agonist ivuxolimab in advanced cancers. The sequencing used CD4+ or CD8+ T cells sorted from blood, collected in a trial of the OX40 agonist ivuxolimab. This receptor was obtained from an adult with an advanced solid tumor such as melanoma, head and neck, liver or kidney cancer. J is TRBJ1-5 and V is TRBV19; D perhaps matches TRBD1 (5 bases). The CDR3 nucleotides read TGTGCCAGTAGTACCAGGGACAATCAGCCCCAGCATTTT. As protein: CASSTRDNQPQHF.